What follows are 10 T cell receptor beta chains derived from one specimen sequenced in a study of shared clonotypes between healthy human individuals. The assay was immunoSEQ multiplex PCR, and TCRdb's table has in-frame clones only and misses some. The sample yields 2 million to 2.5 million clones, about 94% seen once. CD45RO-negative, CCR7-selected cells formed the naive CD8 fraction, which excluded terminally differentiated effector memory CD45RA+ cells. The sequencing sample was made of naive CD8+ T cells sorted from blood. The receptors derive from a man aged 18 to 29 in good health.

CDR3 protein: CASSLRGTFSYEQYF. CDR3 in DNA: TGTGCCAGCAGTTTAAGGGGGACTTTCTCCTACGAGCAGTACTTC. V is TRBV27 and J is TRBJ2-7; possibly TRBD1 or TRBD2 for D (6 bases each). This CDR3 has 15 amino acids. CDR1 is MNHEY, CDR2 SMNVEV, per germline (reference sequence). V lost 2 bases and J lost 0, with 11 bases in between.

The chain is built from TRBV6-5 and TRBJ1-2; D is perhaps TRBD1 (6 bases). Germline V gene sequence: CDR1 MNHEY, CDR2 SVGAGI. The CDR3 is 16 residues long. Trimming removed 2 bases from V and 5 bases from J, with 18 bases in between. The CDR3 is CASSYRDLGQPYGYTF. CDR3 nucleotides: TGTGCCAGCAGTTACCGGGACCTCGGACAGCCATATGGCTACACCTTC.

This clone was detected only once. The rearrangement uses TRBV10-2 and TRBJ1-1; perhaps TRBD1 as D (6 bases). Germline V gives CDR1 WSHSY, CDR2 SAAADI. The CDR3 is made up of 14 amino acids. Trimming took 6 bases from V and 5 from J, leaving 16 bases between them. The CDR3 sequence is CASRGGQTGTEAFF. The CDR3 nucleotides read TGCGCCAGCAGGGGGGGACAAACTGGGACTGAAGCTTTCTTT.

CDR3 sequence reads: CASSLPAWTTSDHTGELFF. The DNA of the CDR3 is TGTGCCAGCAGCTTACCCGCTTGGACTACTAGCGACCACACCGGGGAGCTGTTTTTT. This rearrangement joins TRBV7-9 to TRBJ2-2, with 7 bases identical to TRBD2. Germline V CDR1 and CDR2: SEHNR, FQNEAQ (reference sequence). V lost 2 bases and J lost 3; bases outside the gene matches: 15. The CDR3 is 19 amino acids.

The chain has TRBV7-8 and TRBJ2-1; 7 nucleotides match TRBD1. The germline CDR1 and CDR2 sequences are SGHVS and FQNEAQ. The CDR3 runs to 19 residues. Trimming at V came to 4 bases and at J to 0 bases, leaving 15 bases not matched to a gene. This CDR3 reads CASSYPHRMTGYSYNEQFF. DNA for the CDR3: TGTGCCAGCAGCTACCCACACCGCATGACAGGGTACTCCTACAATGAGCAGTTCTTC.

The genes are TRBV9 and TRBJ2-3; 12 bases map to TRBD2. The CDR3 totals 14 residues. V trimming: 3 bases; J trimming: 4 bases; junction bases outside the gene matches: 0. Germline values: CDR1 SGDLS, CDR2 YYNGEE. The CDR3 DNA sequence: TGTGCCAGCAGCGGGACTAGCGGGGCAGATACGCAGTATTTT. Amino acid sequence: CASSGTSGADTQYF.

To note about this clone: Other DNA sequences of this sample code for an identical CDR3. This chain joins TRBV30 and TRBJ2-5; 8 bases are a match to TRBD2. The CDR3 totals 12 residues. V gave up 4 bases and J gave up 5 bases; unmatched junction bases: 3. Germline V gives CDR1 GTSNPN, CDR2 SVGIG (reference sequence). The CDR3 sequence is CAWTGGGETQYF. The DNA of the CDR3 is TGTGCCTGGACCGGCGGGGGGGAGACCCAGTACTTC. The full variable domain, in which reference TRBV30 and TRBJ2-5 provide the parts outside the CDR3, is SQTIHQWPATLVQPVGSPLSLECTVEGTSNPNLYWYRQAAGRGLQLLFYSVGIGQISSEVPQNLSASRPQDRQFILSSKKLLLSDSGFYLCAWTGGGETQYFGPGTRLLVL.

The chain recombines TRBV27 with TRBJ2-1, with TRBD1 matching over 9 bases. The CDR3 length is 12 residues. Germline loops: CDR1 MNHEY, CDR2 SMNVEV (reference sequence). Trimming took 6 bases from V and 10 from J; bases not matched to a gene: 4. Here the CDR3 reads CASRQGAGEQFF. CDR3 DNA sequence: TGTGCCAGCAGACAGGGGGCTGGGGAGCAGTTCTTC.

The chain links TRBV27 to TRBJ1-2; D uncertain. Trimming took 3 bases from V and 4 from J, leaving 9 bases between them. Per the germline V gene, CDR1 is MNHEY and CDR2 is SMNVEV (reference sequence). The CDR3 is made up of 13 amino acids. CDR3 protein: CASSLGAFYGYTF. The CDR3 DNA follows: TGTGCCAGCAGTTTGGGAGCCTTCTATGGCTACACCTTC.

The chain links TRBV29-1 to TRBJ2-3, with 8 bases that match TRBD2. V shed 5 bases and J 1 base; nucleotides not matched to a gene: 5. Germline V lookup: CDR1 SQVTM, CDR2 ANQGSEA. This CDR3 region has 14 residues. CDR3 DNA: TGCAGCGTTACACTAGCGGAGGGCACAGATACGCAGTATTTT. Translating it yields CSVTLAEGTDTQYF.